This entry features one TCR beta chain sequence. The sample is drawn from a study of identical twins. TCRdb fed the 5' RACE reads into MiXCR, producing one record per CDR3 protein. There are about 530,000 distinct CDR3 sequences in the sample; about a fifth occur only once, and roughly 0.5% lies in the top ten. Germline assignment: CDR1 KGHDR and CDR2 SFDVKD. The CDR3 runs 14 residues. V lost 3 bases to trimming and J lost 9 bases, with 14 bases between them. The sample was also reused in another study, on yellow fever vaccine responses in identical twins. This second report adds: Convergence reportedly seemed to mark part of the twins' vaccine T cell response, with personalization marking the rest.

The sequenced sample was CD4+ T cells sorted from blood. The chain uses TRBV24-1 and TRBJ2-1; D might be TRBD1 (5 bases). The source of this sequence is a woman aged 18-30 years in good health. CDR3: CATSDGAGAGEQFF. The CDR3 bases are TGTGCCACCAGTGATGGGGCCGGAGCAGGTGAGCAGTTCTTC.